This T cell receptor (beta chain) was recovered during a study of blood T cell repertoires in COVID-19. At the level of the study: The study drew acute and convalescent COVID-19 samples from the United States, Italy and Spain.

How the authors handled the data: Cell counts per sample came from amplifying reference gene primers. Sequencing was performed with immunoSEQ multiplex PCR; in TCRdb, only in-frame clones are kept and a portion is missing. The V and J calls and the clone size are those of that table, but D and trimming were determined from the DNA. Of 150,000 to 200,000 clones listed, approximately 90% are singletons. Germline loops: CDR1 SGHNT, CDR2 YYREEE (reference sequence). The CDR3 spans 16 residues. Losses at the gene ends were 2 bases for V and 5 bases for J; bases not matched to a gene: 6. The sequence was collected from a human donor in a cohort sampled during active COVID-19. The specimen was peripheral blood. The chain has TRBV5-4 and TRBJ2-5, with TRBD2 identical over 13 bases. The CDR3 is CASSLWGLAGLETQYF. The CDR3 bases are TGTGCCAGCAGCTTATGGGGACTAGCGGGATTGGAGACCCAGTACTTC.